These 8 T cell receptor beta chains were sequenced from one sample in a study of tumor and adjacent non-tumor tissue in lung cancer. RNA was extracted from bulk tissue without any cell sorting. Distant lung tissue was collected more than 3 cm away from the tumor edge. Three rounds of nested PCR, following a modified ARM-PCR protocol, produced the TCRbeta library. TCRdb independently ran MiXCR on the multiplex PCR reads; one entry per CDR3 protein. The sample yields fewer than 90,000 distinct CDR3 sequences, about 77% seen once. Input material: distant non-tumor lung tissue. The receptors shown here come from a woman aged 50 to 65 with non-small cell lung cancer.

This clonotype was detected only a few times. A much larger clone is a single base away; this may be a read error. The rearrangement uses TRBV14 and TRBJ2-2; TRBD2 aligns across 7 bases. CDR1 and CDR2 from the germline V gene are SGHDN and FVKESK. This CDR3 region has 17 residues. The chain's CDR3 is CASNQGWRESFTGELFF. The CDR3 nucleotides read TGTGCCAGCAACCAAGGTTGGCGGGAGAGCTTCACCGGGGAGCTGTTTTTT.

The chain employs TRBV20-1 and TRBJ2-5, with 15 bases that match TRBD2. V was clipped by 6 bases and J by 5 bases; unmatched bases: 13. Germline assignment: CDR1 DFQATT and CDR2 SNEGSKA (reference sequence). CDR3 length: 17 amino acids. CDR3: CSARPIGLAGGRETQYF. The CDR3 DNA is TGCAGTGCCCGACCTATCGGACTAGCGGGAGGGCGGGAGACCCAGTACTTC.

Notes on this clonotype: A junction end diverges from the germline sequence, so it may reflect a read error. The chain joins TRBV6-1 to TRBJ2-7; D is unclear. Looked up from germline, CDR1 is MNHNS and CDR2 is SASEGT. CDR3 length equals 16 residues. Written as DNA, the CDR3 is TGTGCCAGCAGTGGCCACATAGCCCGAGGTGCCTACGGGCAGTACTTC. It encodes CASSGHIARGAYGQYF.

About this clonotype: The junction does not match germline at one end; this may be a read error. The genes are TRBV10-3 and TRBJ2-2, with D perhaps given as TRBD1 or TRBD2 (5 bases each). The CDR3 is 18 amino acids. CDR1 and CDR2 from the germline V gene are ENHRY and SYGVKD. The CDR3 here is CAISARQRSRTYTGELFF. DNA of the CDR3: TGTGCCATCAGTGCGCGACAGAGAAGCAGGACCTACACCGGGGAACTGTTTTTT.

The rearrangement joins TRBV29-1 to TRBJ1-1; D is undetermined. Germline CDR1 is SQVTM and CDR2 is ANQGSEA. The CDR3 has 16 amino acids. V was cut by 2 bases and J by 6 bases, with 22 bases left in between. The CDR3 DNA sequence: TGCAGCGTTGAATGGACCCTGACTGCTTTAGACGCTGAAGCTTTCTTT. This encodes CSVEWTLTALDAEAFF. The whole variable domain, remainder taken from reference TRBV29-1 and TRBJ1-1, is SAVISQKPSRDICQRGTSLTIQCQVDSQVTMMFWYRQQPGQSLTLIATANQGSEATYESGFVIDKFPISRPNLTFSTLTVSNMSPEDSSIYLCSVEWTLTALDAEAFFGQGTRLTVV.

This clonotype was recorded once. The junction shows a germline mismatch at one end, possibly a read error. This chain links TRBV6-5 with TRBJ2-2, with a tentative D call TRBD2 (5 bases). The CDR3 spans 16 residues. CDR1 and CDR2 from the germline V gene are MNHEY and SVGAGI. The CDR3: CASSYYEKGYTGELFF. In DNA, the CDR3 is TGTGCCAGCAGTTACTATGAGAAAGGCTACACCGGGGAGCTATTTTTT.

A remark on this clonotype: A much larger clone lies one base from this, so it may be a read error. The chain joins TRBV7-9 to TRBJ2-1; 10 bases are a match to TRBD2. The CDR3 extends over 17 amino acids. Germline V lookup: CDR1 SEHNR, CDR2 FQNEAQ (reference sequence). In DNA form, the CDR3 reads TGTGCCAGCAGCTCTTACTTGCTAGCGGGAGATGGAAATGAGCAGCTCTTC. Translating it yields CASSSYLLAGDGNEQLF.

For this clonotype: Being one base from a much bigger clone, this may be a read error. This chain connects TRBV20-1 to TRBJ2-3, with 8 bases that match TRBD2. V was pared by 7 bases and J by 2 bases, with 2 bases of the junction left unmatched. Germline lookup yields CDR1 DFQATT and CDR2 SNEGSKA (reference sequence). The CDR3 spans 12 residues. CDR3 nucleotide sequence: TGCAGTGTTAGCGGGATCACAGATACGCAGTATTTT. Its protein product is CSVSGITDTQYF.